This T cell receptor (beta chain) was identified during a study of cytomegalovirus exposure and HLA in healthy donors. Study results and limitations: Most sequenced TCRs were rare (though some public TCRs occurred in many donors).

As to this clone: Its target is unknown.

Primers included in the PCR were 60 Vbeta and 13 Jbeta primers. Measured with immunoSEQ multiplex PCR; TCRdb has only the in-frame clones, and not every one. The sample contains about 140,000 clones, roughly 75% of which appear only once. The CDR3 has 15 residues. Trimming shortened V by 5 bases and J by 1 base, and 12 bases separated the two germline ends. From germline, CDR1 is MNHEY and CDR2 SMNVEV (reference sequence). The sequenced sample was PBMCs. The V and J genes are TRBV27 and TRBJ1-3; D perhaps matches TRBD1 (6 bases). This clonotype was sampled from a man younger than 45 in good health and CMV-seronegative. The CDR3 loop is CASSPQGASGNTIYF. For the CDR3, the DNA is TGTGCCAGCAGTCCACAGGGAGCGTCTGGAAACACCATATATTTT.